The clone carrying this T cell receptor (beta chain) was detected only a few times. The antigen is unknown. A single record per CDR3 protein comes from TCRdb applying MiXCR to the 5' RACE reads. This table holds 30,000 to 35,000 distinct CDR3 sequences, 7.5% to 8% found once. From germline, CDR1 is SGHTA and CDR2 FQGNSA. This CDR3 is 15 amino acids long. The V and J ends lost 5 bases and 7 bases, in that order; junction bases with no gene match: 13. This sample was included in a study of T-cell memory formation after mild COVID-19. The study's findings and limits: CD4+ contracting clones were found mainly in CM and EM, and CD8+ ones in EMRA. Detection of some responders pre-infection suggested pre-existing cross-reactive memory T cells participated. Clones contracting across day 15 to 85 had a balanced CD4/CD8 profile; later expanding clones leaned CD4+. In second-wave clones peaking day 37, SARS-CoV-2 specificity remained unconfirmed.

Input material: PBMCs or a T cell subset sorted from them (not recorded which). This clonotype originated in a man younger than 30 who had mild COVID-19 (a few samples of this study predate the infection). Cell type and time point are not known. The chain employs TRBV7-2 and TRBJ1-1, with TRBD1 matching 7 bases. This chain's CDR3 is CASSDPNTGADEAFF. The CDR3, as DNA: TGTGCCAGCAGCGACCCTAACACAGGGGCTGATGAAGCTTTCTTT. Supplemented by reference TRBV7-2 and TRBJ1-1, the full variable domain reads GAGVSQSPSNKVTEKGKDVELRCDPISGHTALYWYRQSLGQGLEFLIYFQGNSAPDKSGLPSDRFSAERTGGSVSTLTIQRTQQEDSAVYLCASSDPNTGADEAFFGQGTRLTVV.